Each of the 13 T cell receptor beta chains below was sequenced from the same sample in a study of beta chain features in type 1 diabetes. General study points: The study found moderately but significantly shorter TCRB CDR3s in all four CD4+ subsets of Type 1 diabetes patients.

Every isolated RNA sample was fully reverse transcribed, so sequencing captured expressed TCRB transcripts. Assay: immunoSEQ multiplex PCR; the TCRdb copy retains only in-frame clones and omits some. The sample shows hundreds of thousands of clones, roughly 13% of them seen only once. Their antigens are not known. The specimen sequenced was naive CD4+ T cells from blood. These receptors were taken from a man aged 18-30 years with type 1 diabetes.

This clone has only one observation. This chain connects TRBV11-2 to TRBJ2-7; TRBD1 matches 11 bases. This CDR3 spans 15 amino acids. With V trimmed by 1 base and J by 4 bases, 3 bases remained unmatched. Germline CDR1 and CDR2: SGHAT and FQNNGV. CDR3 coding DNA: TGTGCCAGCAGCTTAGTGGGACAGGGGGGGTACGAGCAGTACTTC. It encodes CASSLVGQGGYEQYF.

This clone has a handful of counts. V is TRBV6-6 and J is TRBJ2-7; D is perhaps TRBD2 (6 bases). Germline-derived CDR1 and CDR2 are MNHNY and SVGAGI (reference sequence). V was clipped by 7 bases and J by 3 bases, with 13 bases between them. There are 13 residues in the CDR3. CDR3 DNA: TGTGCCAGCAAGCCAGGAGGGTACTACGAGCAGTACTTC. Protein: CASKPGGYYEQYF.

V usage is TRBV27 and J usage is TRBJ1-4; D uncertain. Germline V gives CDR1 MNHEY, CDR2 SMNVEV (reference sequence). The length of the CDR3 is 13 residues. V was trimmed by 4 bases and J by 7 bases, leaving 10 bases between them. CDR3: CASSWQKGEKLFF. CDR3 nucleotide sequence: TGTGCCAGCAGTTGGCAGAAGGGTGAAAAACTGTTTTTT.

The table lists this clone with a count of one. The rearrangement uses TRBV7-9 and TRBJ2-5; a possible D gene is TRBD1 (6 bases). V was shortened by 5 bases and J by 5 bases, with 15 bases between the two germline ends. The CDR3 is made up of 14 amino acids. Germline CDR1 SEHNR, CDR2 FQNEAQ (reference sequence). The CDR3 DNA follows: TGTGCCAGCAGCCCAGGGCAGGGGCGGGAGACCCAGTACTTC. As protein: CASSPGQGRETQYF.

Only a few counts were recorded for this clone. The chain has TRBV4-2 and TRBJ1-2; 9 bases match TRBD1. Per germline, CDR1 LGHNA and CDR2 YNFKEQ. The CDR3 has 15 amino acids. Germline trimming cut 0 bases from V and 8 bases from J; bases unmatched to any gene: 7. The CDR3 region is CASSQEWTGARGYTF. CDR3 nucleotides: TGTGCCAGCAGCCAAGAATGGACAGGGGCCAGGGGCTACACCTTC.

The rearrangement uses TRBV27 and TRBJ1-6; the D gene is possibly TRBD1 (5 bases). CDR1 MNHEY and CDR2 SMNVEV come from the germline V gene (reference sequence). CDR3 length: 15 amino acids. Trimming took 6 bases from V and 6 from J, leaving 15 bases between them. CDR3 in DNA: TGTGCCAGCAGCTCATCCGTGGGGCCTAATTCACCCCTCCACTTT. Encoded protein: CASSSSVGPNSPLHF.

J is TRBJ1-5 and V is TRBV9; the D is unclear. The germline V gene encodes CDR1 SGDLS and CDR2 YYNGEE. The V gene lost 2 bases and the J gene lost 4 bases, with 7 bases spanning the gap. This CDR3 has 13 amino acids. In DNA form, the CDR3 reads TGTGCCAGCAGCGTCTTGGGAAATCAGCCCCAGCATTTT. Translation gives CASSVLGNQPQHF.

J is TRBJ2-5 and V is TRBV19; unclear D gene. V lost 6 bases to trimming and J lost 9 bases, with 14 bases between them. This CDR3 contains 12 residues. The germline CDR1 and CDR2 sequences are LNHDA and SQIVND (reference sequence). The CDR3 here is CASRILGQAQYF. As DNA, the CDR3 is TGTGCCAGTAGGATACTTGGTCAGGCCCAGTACTTC.

This clone showed up just a few times. This chain connects TRBV7-3 to TRBJ1-1; no definite D call. V was shortened by 8 bases and J by 0 bases, with 22 bases between the two germline ends. There are 17 residues in the CDR3. The germline V gene has CDR1 SGHTA and CDR2 FQGTGA. CDR3 sequence reads: CASSVGPGESMNTEAFF. DNA for the CDR3: TGTGCCAGCTCGGTAGGCCCTGGAGAGTCGATGAACACTGAAGCTTTCTTT.

The rearrangement joins TRBV19 to TRBJ2-3; D is unclear. V dropped 3 bases and J dropped 0 bases, with 10 bases sitting between them. This CDR3 is 15 amino acids long. Germline CDR1 reads LNHDA; CDR2 reads SQIVND (reference sequence). This chain's CDR3 is CASSIEEDSTDTQYF. CDR3 sequence (DNA): TGTGCCAGTAGTATTGAAGAGGATAGCACAGATACGCAGTATTTT.

The CDR3, as DNA: TGTGCCAGCAGTCCCCAGGACAGCAACTACGAGCAGTACTTC. Translation: CASSPQDSNYEQYF. The rearrangement joins TRBV6-5 to TRBJ2-7; weak D call: TRBD1 (6 bases). The CDR3 has 14 amino acids. The V end was cut by 5 bases, the J end by 3 bases, with 14 bases between. Per the germline V gene, CDR1 is MNHEY and CDR2 is SVGAGI.

This clone occurred a few times. V and J are TRBV27 and TRBJ1-2, with D unresolved. This CDR3 has 11 amino acids. V was clipped by 8 bases and J by 13 bases, with 17 bases between them. The germline V gene has CDR1 MNHEY and CDR2 SMNVEV (reference sequence). CDR3 in DNA: TGTGCCAGCTCAATGGGAGGGCCCCCCACCTTC. It codes for CASSMGGPPTF.

This chain connects TRBV30 to TRBJ2-7; D tentatively fits TRBD1 or TRBD2 (5 bases each). V gave up 4 bases and J gave up 4 bases, with 14 bases separating them. Per the germline V gene, CDR1 is GTSNPN and CDR2 is SVGIG (reference sequence). The CDR3 loop spans 13 amino acids. CDR3 bases: TGTGCCTGGACCCAGATTGAGGGGTACGAGCAGTACTTC. Its protein is CAWTQIEGYEQYF.